This TCR beta chain was recovered during a study of blood T cell repertoires in COVID-19. Study details: Sites across the United States, Italy and Spain contributed samples from acute and convalescent COVID-19. The cDNA or gDNA used as material had been derived from T cells, B-cell-depleted T cells, or PBMCs.

Authors' methods: For nucleated cells, counts were estimated from reference gene primer amplification. Assay: immunoSEQ multiplex PCR; the TCRdb copy retains only in-frame clones and omits some. Clone size and the V and J calls come from that table; the DNA yielded D and trimming. The table lists around 230,000 clones, 80% to 90% of them singletons. This CDR3 contains 14 residues. Germline lookup yields CDR1 SGHTA and CDR2 FQGNSA. Trimming pared 5 bases from V and 7 bases from J, leaving 15 bases between. It was during active infection that Seattle patients were enrolled and then longitudinally followed.

The specimen was peripheral blood. The chain recombines TRBV7-2 with TRBJ1-5; D not resolved. This receptor was taken from a man aged 45-65 years with COVID-19, enrolled during active disease. The CDR3 DNA follows: TGTGCCAGCAGCCCCGGGGTTCCGGCGCAGCCCCAGCATTTT. Translated: CASSPGVPAQPQHF.